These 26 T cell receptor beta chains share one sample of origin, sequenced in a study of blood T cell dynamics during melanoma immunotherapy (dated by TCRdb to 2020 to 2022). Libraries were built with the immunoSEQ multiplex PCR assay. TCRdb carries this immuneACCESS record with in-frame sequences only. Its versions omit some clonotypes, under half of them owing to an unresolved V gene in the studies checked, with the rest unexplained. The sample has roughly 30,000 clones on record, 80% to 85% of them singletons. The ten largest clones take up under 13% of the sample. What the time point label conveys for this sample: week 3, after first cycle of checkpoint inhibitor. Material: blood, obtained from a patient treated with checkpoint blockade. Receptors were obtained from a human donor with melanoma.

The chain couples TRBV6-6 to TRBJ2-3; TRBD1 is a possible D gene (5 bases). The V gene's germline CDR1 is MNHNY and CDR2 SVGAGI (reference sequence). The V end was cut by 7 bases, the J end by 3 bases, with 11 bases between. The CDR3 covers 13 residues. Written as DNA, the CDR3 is TGTGCCAGCACGATAAGGGGTACAGATACGCAGTATTTT. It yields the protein CASTIRGTDTQYF.

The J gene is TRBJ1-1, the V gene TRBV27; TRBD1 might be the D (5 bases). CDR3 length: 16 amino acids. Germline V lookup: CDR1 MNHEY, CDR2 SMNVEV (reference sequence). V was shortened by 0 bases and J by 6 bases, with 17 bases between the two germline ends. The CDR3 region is CASSLSSRDFEAEAFF. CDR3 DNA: TGTGCCAGCAGTTTATCGAGTAGGGACTTCGAGGCTGAAGCTTTCTTT.

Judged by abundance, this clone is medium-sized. CDR3 amino acids: CASSLAHQGVSPQHF. In DNA, the CDR3 is TGTGCCAGCAGCTTAGCCCACCAGGGGGTCAGCCCCCAGCATTTT. The chain combines TRBV7-2 with TRBJ1-5, with 7 bases aligning to TRBD1. From germline, CDR1 is SGHTA and CDR2 FQGNSA. This CDR3 comprises 15 residues. The J segment lost 10 bases and the V segment lost 0 bases, leaving 9 bases of the junction unmatched.

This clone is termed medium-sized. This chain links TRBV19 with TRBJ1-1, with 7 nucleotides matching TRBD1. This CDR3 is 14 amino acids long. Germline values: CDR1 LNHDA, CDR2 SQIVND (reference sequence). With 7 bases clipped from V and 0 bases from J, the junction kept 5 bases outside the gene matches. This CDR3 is CASTQGQMNTEAFF. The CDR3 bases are TGTGCCAGTACCCAGGGACAGATGAACACTGAAGCTTTCTTT.

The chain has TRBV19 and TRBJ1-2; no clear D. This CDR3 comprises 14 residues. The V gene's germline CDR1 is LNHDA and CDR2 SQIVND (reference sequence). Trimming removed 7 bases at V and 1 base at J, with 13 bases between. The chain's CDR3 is CASNTVALNYGYTF. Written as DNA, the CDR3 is TGTGCCAGTAATACAGTGGCGCTTAACTATGGCTACACCTTC.

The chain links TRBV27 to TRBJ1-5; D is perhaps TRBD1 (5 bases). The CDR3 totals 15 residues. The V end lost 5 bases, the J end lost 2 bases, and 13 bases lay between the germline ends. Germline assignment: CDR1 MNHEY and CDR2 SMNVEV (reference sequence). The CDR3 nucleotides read TGTGCCAGCAGTCCCCCAGGGTATCGCAATCAGCCCCAGCATTTT. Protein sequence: CASSPPGYRNQPQHF.

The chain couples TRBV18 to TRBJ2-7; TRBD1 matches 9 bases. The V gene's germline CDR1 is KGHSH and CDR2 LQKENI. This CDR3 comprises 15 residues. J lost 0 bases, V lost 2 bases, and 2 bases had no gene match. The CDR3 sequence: CASSPGTGLSYEQYF. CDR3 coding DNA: TGTGCCAGCTCACCAGGGACAGGGCTCTCCTACGAGCAGTACTTC.

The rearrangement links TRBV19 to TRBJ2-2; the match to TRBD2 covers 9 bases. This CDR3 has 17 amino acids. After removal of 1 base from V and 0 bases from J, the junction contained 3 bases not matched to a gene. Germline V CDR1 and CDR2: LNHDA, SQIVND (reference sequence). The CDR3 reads CASSIGSSGANTGELFF. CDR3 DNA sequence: TGTGCCAGTAGTATAGGGTCTAGCGGGGCGAACACCGGGGAGCTGTTTTTT.

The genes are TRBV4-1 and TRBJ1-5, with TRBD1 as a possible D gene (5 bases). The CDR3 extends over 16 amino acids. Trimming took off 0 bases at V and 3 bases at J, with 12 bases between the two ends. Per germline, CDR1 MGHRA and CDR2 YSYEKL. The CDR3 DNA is TGCGCCAGCAGCCAAGATGGTCAGGGCGACAATCAGCCCCAGCATTTT. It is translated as CASSQDGQGDNQPQHF.

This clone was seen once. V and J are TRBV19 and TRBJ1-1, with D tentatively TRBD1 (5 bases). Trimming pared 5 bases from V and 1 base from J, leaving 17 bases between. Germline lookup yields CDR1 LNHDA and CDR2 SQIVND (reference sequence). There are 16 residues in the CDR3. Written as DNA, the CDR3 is TGTGCCAGTAGTTTTGTCGGTCTTGGGGGGAACACTGAAGCTTTCTTT. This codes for CASSFVGLGGNTEAFF.

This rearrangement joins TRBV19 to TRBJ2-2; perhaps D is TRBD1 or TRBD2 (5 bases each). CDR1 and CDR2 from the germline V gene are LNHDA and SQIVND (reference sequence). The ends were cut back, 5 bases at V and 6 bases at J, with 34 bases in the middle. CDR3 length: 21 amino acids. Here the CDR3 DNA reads TGTGCCAGTAGTGCAACCACCCTCCCCGTGGCAGGGCTAGGGCGGGCCGGGGAGCTGTTTTTT. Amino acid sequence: CASSATTLPVAGLGRAGELFF. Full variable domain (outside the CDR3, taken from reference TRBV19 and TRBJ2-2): DGGITQSPKYLFRKEGQNVTLSCEQNLNHDAMYWYRQDPGQGLRLIYYSQIVNDFQKGDIAEGYSVSREKKESFPLTVTSAQKNPTAFYLCASSATTLPVAGLGRAGELFFGEGSRLTVL.

Here the CDR3 reads CAITGDGSSYGYTF. For the CDR3, the DNA is TGTGCCATCACCGGGGACGGATCGTCCTATGGCTACACCTTC. The chain uses TRBV10-3 and TRBJ1-2, with D perhaps matching TRBD1 (5 bases). Trimming pared 7 bases from V and 4 bases from J, leaving 16 bases between. Germline assignment: CDR1 ENHRY and CDR2 SYGVKD. The CDR3 has 14 residues.

The CDR3: CASSLDRAYGYTF. The CDR3 region has the DNA TGTGCCAGCAGCCTTGACAGGGCCTATGGCTACACCTTC. The V call is TRBV5-5, the J call TRBJ1-2; 7 nucleotides line up with TRBD1. Germline V CDR1 and CDR2: SGHKS, YYEKEE (reference sequence). The length of the CDR3 is 13 residues. The V gene end was trimmed by 4 bases and the J gene end by 4 bases; junction bases not matched to a gene: 4.

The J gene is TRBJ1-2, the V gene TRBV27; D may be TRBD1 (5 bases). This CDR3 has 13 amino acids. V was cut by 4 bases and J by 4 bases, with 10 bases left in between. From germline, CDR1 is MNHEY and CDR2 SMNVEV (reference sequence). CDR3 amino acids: CASSWDGSYGYTF. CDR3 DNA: TGTGCCAGCAGTTGGGACGGTAGCTATGGCTACACCTTC.

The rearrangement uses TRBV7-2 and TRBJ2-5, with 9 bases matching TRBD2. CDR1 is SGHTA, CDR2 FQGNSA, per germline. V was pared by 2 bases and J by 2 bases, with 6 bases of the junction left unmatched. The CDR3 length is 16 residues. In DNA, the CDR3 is TGTGCCAGCAGCTTAACCAGCGGGGGGCCACAAGAGACCCAGTACTTC. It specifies CASSLTSGGPQETQYF. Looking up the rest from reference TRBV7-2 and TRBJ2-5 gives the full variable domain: GAGVSQSPSNKVTEKGKDVELRCDPISGHTALYWYRQSLGQGLEFLIYFQGNSAPDKSGLPSDRFSAERTGGSVSTLTIQRTQQEDSAVYLCASSLTSGGPQETQYFGPGTRLLVL.

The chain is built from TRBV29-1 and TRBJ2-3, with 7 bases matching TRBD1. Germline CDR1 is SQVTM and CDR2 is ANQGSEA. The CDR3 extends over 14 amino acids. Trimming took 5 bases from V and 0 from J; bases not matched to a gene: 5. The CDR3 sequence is CSVKQGVSTDTQYF. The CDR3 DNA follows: TGCAGCGTTAAGCAGGGGGTTAGCACAGATACGCAGTATTTT.

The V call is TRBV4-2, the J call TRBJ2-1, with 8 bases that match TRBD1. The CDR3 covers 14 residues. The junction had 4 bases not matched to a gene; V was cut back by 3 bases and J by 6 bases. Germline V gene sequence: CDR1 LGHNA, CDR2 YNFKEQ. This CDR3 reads CASSHQDRANEQFF. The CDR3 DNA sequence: TGTGCCAGCAGCCATCAGGACAGGGCCAATGAGCAGTTCTTC.

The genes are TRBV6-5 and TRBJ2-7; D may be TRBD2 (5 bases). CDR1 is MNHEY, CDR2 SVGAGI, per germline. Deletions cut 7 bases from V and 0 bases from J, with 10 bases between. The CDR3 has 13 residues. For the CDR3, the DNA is TGTGCCAGCAAAGGCCGGGACTCCTACGAGCAGTACTTC. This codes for CASKGRDSYEQYF.

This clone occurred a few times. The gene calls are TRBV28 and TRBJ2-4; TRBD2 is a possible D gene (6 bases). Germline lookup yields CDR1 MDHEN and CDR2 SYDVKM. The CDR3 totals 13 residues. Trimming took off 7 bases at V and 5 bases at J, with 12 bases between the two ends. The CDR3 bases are TGTGCCAGCAACAGCGCGGGGCAAAACATTCAGTACTTC. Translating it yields CASNSAGQNIQYF.

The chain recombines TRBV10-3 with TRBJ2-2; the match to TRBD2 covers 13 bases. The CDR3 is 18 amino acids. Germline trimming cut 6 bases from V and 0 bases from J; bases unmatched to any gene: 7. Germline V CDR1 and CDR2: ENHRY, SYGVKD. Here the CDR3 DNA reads TGTGCCATCAGATCGACTAGCGGGGGGCAGACGAACACCGGGGAGCTGTTTTTT. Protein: CAIRSTSGGQTNTGELFF.

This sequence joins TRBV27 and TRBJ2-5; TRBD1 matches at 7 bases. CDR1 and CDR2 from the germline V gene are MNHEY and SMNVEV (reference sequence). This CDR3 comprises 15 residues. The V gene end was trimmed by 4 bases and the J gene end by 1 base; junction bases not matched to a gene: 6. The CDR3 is CASSSAGTVQETQYF. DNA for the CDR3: TGTGCCAGCAGTTCCGCCGGGACAGTCCAAGAGACCCAGTACTTC.

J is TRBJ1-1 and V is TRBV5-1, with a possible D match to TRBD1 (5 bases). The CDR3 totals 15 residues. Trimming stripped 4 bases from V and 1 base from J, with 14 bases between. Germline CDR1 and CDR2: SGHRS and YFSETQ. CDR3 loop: CASSPRQNQNTEAFF. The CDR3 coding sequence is TGCGCCAGCAGCCCTAGACAGAACCAGAACACTGAAGCTTTCTTT.

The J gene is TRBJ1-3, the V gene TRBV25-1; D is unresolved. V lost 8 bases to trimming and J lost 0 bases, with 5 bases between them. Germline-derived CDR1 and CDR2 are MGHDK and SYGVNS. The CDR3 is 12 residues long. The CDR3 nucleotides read TGTGCCAGCCACTCCTCTGGAAACACCATATATTTT. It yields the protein CASHSSGNTIYF.

CDR3 amino acids: CASRASGETQYF. As DNA, the CDR3 is TGTGCCAGCAGGGCCTCGGGGGAGACCCAGTACTTC. The rearrangement links TRBV27 to TRBJ2-5, with D perhaps matching TRBD2 (5 bases). Germline V gives CDR1 MNHEY, CDR2 SMNVEV (reference sequence). Trimming removed 6 bases at V and 5 bases at J, with 10 bases between. The CDR3 length is 12 residues.

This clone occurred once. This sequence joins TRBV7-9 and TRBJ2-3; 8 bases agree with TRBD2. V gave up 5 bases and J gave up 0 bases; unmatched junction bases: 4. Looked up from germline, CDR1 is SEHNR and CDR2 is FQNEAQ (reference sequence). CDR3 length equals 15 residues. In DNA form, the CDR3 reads TGTGCCAGCAGCGTATCTAGCGGGAGCACAGATACGCAGTATTTT. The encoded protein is CASSVSSGSTDTQYF.

The CDR3, as DNA: TGCGCCAGCAGCTTCCTCCGGGGGTCTAACTATGGCTACACCTTC. Protein: CASSFLRGSNYGYTF. J is TRBJ1-2 and V is TRBV4-1; D possibly corresponds to TRBD1 (5 bases). The V end lost 5 bases, the J end lost 0 bases, and 13 bases lay between the germline ends. The germline CDR1 and CDR2 sequences are MGHRA and YSYEKL. CDR3 length: 15 residues.